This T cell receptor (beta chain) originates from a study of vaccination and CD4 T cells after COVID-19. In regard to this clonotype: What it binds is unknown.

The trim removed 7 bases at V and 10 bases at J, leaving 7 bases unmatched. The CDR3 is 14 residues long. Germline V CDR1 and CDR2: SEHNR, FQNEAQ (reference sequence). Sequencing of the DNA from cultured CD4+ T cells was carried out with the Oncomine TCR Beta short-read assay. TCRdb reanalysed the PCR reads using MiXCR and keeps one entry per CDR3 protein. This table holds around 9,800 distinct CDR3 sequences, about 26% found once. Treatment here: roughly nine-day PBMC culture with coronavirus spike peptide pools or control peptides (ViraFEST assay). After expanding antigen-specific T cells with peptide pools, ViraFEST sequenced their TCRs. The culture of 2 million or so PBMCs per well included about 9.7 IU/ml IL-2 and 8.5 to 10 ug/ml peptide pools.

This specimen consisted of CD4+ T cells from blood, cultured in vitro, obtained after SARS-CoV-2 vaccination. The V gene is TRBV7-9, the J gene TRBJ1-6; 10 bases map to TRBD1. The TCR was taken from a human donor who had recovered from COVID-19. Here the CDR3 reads CASTPGTGESPLHF. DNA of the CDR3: TGTGCCAGCACCCCCGGGACAGGGGAATCACCCCTCCACTTT.